The 30 T cell receptor beta chains in this list originate from one sample, sequenced in a study of cytomegalovirus exposure and HLA in healthy donors. Libraries were prepared by immunoSEQ multiplex PCR; TCRdb keeps only in-frame clonotypes and omits some of them. The sample holds roughly 120,000 clones, 88% seen once. The sample was PBMCs. The source is a man aged 18 to 29 in good health and CMV-seronegative.

The chain employs TRBV7-2 and TRBJ1-1; the D gene is possibly TRBD1 (6 bases). Germline V lookup: CDR1 SGHTA, CDR2 FQGNSA. This CDR3 has 15 amino acids. Trimming shortened V by 3 bases and J by 1 base, and 12 bases separated the two germline ends. CDR3 loop: CASSFGGPQNTEAFF. The DNA for the CDR3 is TGTGCCAGCAGCTTCGGGGGGCCGCAGAACACTGAAGCTTTCTTT.

The genes are TRBV9 and TRBJ1-1; TRBD1 agrees at 8 bases. CDR1 is SGDLS, CDR2 YYNGEE, per germline. V dropped 1 base and J dropped 0; count of bases not matched to a gene: 5. This CDR3 region has 16 residues. In DNA form, the CDR3 reads TGTGCCAGCAGCGTAAAGGCACAGGGGGTGAACACTGAAGCTTTCTTT. This gives the protein CASSVKAQGVNTEAFF.

This rearrangement joins TRBV27 to TRBJ2-3; D call uncertain. CDR1 and CDR2 (germline): MNHEY, SMNVEV (reference sequence). The CDR3 contains 15 residues. Trimming shortened V by 5 bases and J by 4 bases, and 16 bases separated the two germline ends. The CDR3 nucleotides read TGTGCCAGCAGTGCCGACTCGCTTATGGCAGATACGCAGTATTTT. Translated, it gives CASSADSLMADTQYF.

The chain combines TRBV25-1 with TRBJ2-3; 7 bases agree with TRBD1. CDR3 length: 15 residues. The germline V gene encodes CDR1 MGHDK and CDR2 SYGVNS. The trim removed 7 bases at V and 2 bases at J, leaving 9 bases unmatched. The CDR3 DNA reads TGTGCCAGCAAGGGACAGCCAACCTCCACAGATACGCAGTATTTT. Residues: CASKGQPTSTDTQYF.

DNA for the CDR3: TGTGCCAGCAGCTCCCCAAACTTCAGGGGCGGGCCCCAGCATTTT. Translation gives CASSSPNFRGGPQHF. V is TRBV7-2 and J is TRBJ1-5; the D gene is possibly TRBD1 (6 bases). The V and J ends lost 4 bases and 9 bases respectively, with 19 bases between them. The CDR3 totals 15 residues. Germline V gives CDR1 SGHTA, CDR2 FQGNSA.

This chain uses TRBV5-6 with TRBJ2-7; maybe TRBD2 (6 bases). Trimming removed 3 bases at V and 1 base at J, with 14 bases between. The CDR3 is 15 residues long. Germline V gene sequence: CDR1 SGHDT, CDR2 YYEEEE. The CDR3 DNA reads as TGTGCCAGCAGCTGGGCGCGGGGCTTTTCCTACGAGCAGTACTTC. It yields the protein CASSWARGFSYEQYF.

This clone was picked up one time. The CDR3 nucleotides are TGTGCCAGTAGCAGCCCCGGGGATCCTCGCACAGATACGCAGTATTTT. This encodes CASSSPGDPRTDTQYF. The chain is built from TRBV19 and TRBJ2-3, with D perhaps matching TRBD2 (5 bases). The V gene lost 6 bases and the J gene lost 1 base, with 17 bases spanning the gap. This CDR3 contains 16 residues. Germline V lookup: CDR1 LNHDA, CDR2 SQIVND (reference sequence).

This sequence joins TRBV7-7 and TRBJ2-1, with TRBD2 matching over 10 bases. The V gene end was trimmed by 4 bases and the J gene end by 4 bases; junction bases not matched to a gene: 4. Germline CDR1 SSHAT, CDR2 FNYEAQ (reference sequence). The CDR3 is 15 residues long. The CDR3 DNA is TGTGCCAGCAGCTCCGGACTAGCGGAGTACAATGAGCAGTTCTTC. Translation gives CASSSGLAEYNEQFF.

The rearrangement joins TRBV5-1 to TRBJ2-1; 11 nucleotides agree with TRBD2. J was trimmed by 4 bases and V by 0 bases; bases with no gene match: 9. This CDR3 has 18 amino acids. The germline CDR1 and CDR2 sequences are SGHRS and YFSETQ. CDR3 sequence: CASSLEGLADTLYNEQFF. In DNA, the CDR3 is TGCGCCAGCAGCTTGGAGGGACTAGCGGACACACTGTACAATGAGCAGTTCTTC.

The chain is built from TRBV10-1 and TRBJ2-3; TRBD2 is a possible D gene (5 bases). The ends were cut back, 6 bases at V and 4 bases at J, with 14 bases in the middle. CDR3 length equals 14 residues. CDR1 WNHNN and CDR2 SYGVQD come from the germline V gene (reference sequence). The CDR3 loop is CASRSEREADTQYF. In DNA, the CDR3 is TGCGCCAGCAGATCGGAACGGGAAGCAGATACGCAGTATTTT.

The chain couples TRBV5-1 to TRBJ1-3; weak D call: TRBD1 (5 bases). This CDR3 contains 18 residues. Trimming removed 2 bases at V and 0 bases at J, with 18 bases between. Per germline, CDR1 SGHRS and CDR2 YFSETQ. The CDR3: CASSFLMTANNSGNTIYF. CDR3 coding DNA: TGCGCCAGCAGCTTCCTGATGACAGCCAATAACTCTGGAAACACCATATATTTT.

The chain links TRBV18 to TRBJ1-5; D may be TRBD1 (6 bases). Trimming cost V 2 bases and J 5 bases, with 13 bases left between them. Germline V gives CDR1 KGHSH, CDR2 LQKENI. The CDR3 is made up of 15 amino acids. In DNA, the CDR3 is TGTGCCAGCTCACCAACCCAGGGGATCGATCAGCCCCAGCATTTT. Its translation: CASSPTQGIDQPQHF.

The V gene is TRBV6-5, the J gene TRBJ2-7; 9 bases agree with TRBD1. V dropped 6 bases and J dropped 0; count of bases not matched to a gene: 6. This CDR3 has 15 amino acids. The V gene's germline CDR1 is MNHEY and CDR2 SVGAGI. The CDR3 sequence is CASRRGQGISYEQYF. In DNA, the CDR3 is TGTGCCAGCAGACGGGGACAGGGAATCTCCTACGAGCAGTACTTC.

The chain links TRBV5-1 to TRBJ2-3, with TRBD2 matching 13 bases. The CDR3 is made up of 15 amino acids. Germline V gene data show CDR1 as SGHRS and CDR2 as YFSETQ. After removal of 4 bases from V and 7 bases from J, the junction contained 6 bases not matched to a gene. DNA of the CDR3: TGCGCCAGCAGCCTGACTAGCGGGGGGAAGAATACGCAGTATTTT. Protein product: CASSLTSGGKNTQYF.

This clone was seen only once. The V gene is TRBV27, the J gene TRBJ2-5; D gene unclear. Germline values: CDR1 MNHEY, CDR2 SMNVEV (reference sequence). The CDR3 is 15 amino acids. Trimming took 2 bases from V and 5 from J, leaving 15 bases between them. CDR3 nucleotides: TGTGCCAGCAGTTTACGATTACGCGAAGCGGAGACCCAGTACTTC. Translation: CASSLRLREAETQYF.

J is TRBJ1-2 and V is TRBV19; 9 bases fit TRBD1. The germline gives CDR1 LNHDA, CDR2 SQIVND (reference sequence). Germline trimming cut 5 bases from V and 4 bases from J; bases unmatched to any gene: 14. This CDR3 has 17 residues. The CDR3 protein is CASSPTGPGTGFYGYTF. The DNA of the CDR3 is TGTGCCAGTAGTCCCACAGGTCCCGGGACAGGGTTCTATGGCTACACCTTC. The full variable domain, completed using reference TRBV19 and TRBJ1-2, is DGGITQSPKYLFRKEGQNVTLSCEQNLNHDAMYWYRQDPGQGLRLIYYSQIVNDFQKGDIAEGYSVSREKKESFPLTVTSAQKNPTAFYLCASSPTGPGTGFYGYTFGSGTRLTVV.

V and J are TRBV28 and TRBJ1-5, with TRBD1 matching 9 bases. The CDR3 has 14 amino acids. V gave up 7 bases and J gave up 6 bases; unmatched junction bases: 7. Germline V gives CDR1 MDHEN, CDR2 SYDVKM. The CDR3 spells CASTRDRVTQPQHF. The DNA of the CDR3 is TGTGCCAGCACTCGGGACAGGGTAACTCAGCCCCAGCATTTT.

This clone was picked up one time. The V call is TRBV5-1, the J call TRBJ2-1; TRBD2 is a possible D gene (5 bases). The germline CDR1 and CDR2 sequences are SGHRS and YFSETQ. V lost 0 bases, J lost 2 bases, and 15 bases lay in between. The length of the CDR3 is 17 residues. Here the CDR3 DNA reads TGCGCCAGCAGCTTGGCCGGATGGGAGACTGCCTACAATGAGCAGTTCTTC. It yields the protein CASSLAGWETAYNEQFF. Full variable domain (rest looked up from reference TRBV5-1 and TRBJ2-1): KAGVTQTPRYLIKTRGQQVTLSCSPISGHRSVSWYQQTPGQGLQFLFEYFSETQRNKGNFPGRFSGRQFSNSRSEMNVSTLELGDSALYLCASSLAGWETAYNEQFFGPGTRLTVL.

V usage is TRBV5-6 and J usage is TRBJ2-5, with D possibly matching TRBD2 (5 bases). The length of the CDR3 is 15 residues. The germline CDR1 and CDR2 sequences are SGHDT and YYEEEE. V was cut by 1 base and J by 5 bases, with 15 bases left in between. Written as DNA, the CDR3 is TGTGCCAGCAGCTTGTTATCAGCGGCGGTCGAGACCCAGTACTTC. Translating it yields CASSLLSAAVETQYF. The full variable domain, completed using reference TRBV5-6 and TRBJ2-5, is DAGVTQSPTHLIKTRGQQVTLRCSPKSGHDTVSWYQQALGQGPQFIFQYYEEEERQRGNFPDRFSGHQFPNYSSELNVNALLLGDSALYLCASSLLSAAVETQYFGPGTRLLVL.

V usage is TRBV19 and J usage is TRBJ1-4; TRBD1 matches 7 bases. Germline CDR1 LNHDA, CDR2 SQIVND (reference sequence). The CDR3 totals 14 residues. With 9 bases clipped from V and 4 bases from J, the junction kept 8 bases outside the gene matches. The CDR3 reads CASRFWDSNEKLFF. The CDR3, as DNA: TGTGCCAGCCGGTTCTGGGACAGTAATGAAAAACTGTTTTTT.

The chain employs TRBV2 and TRBJ2-2; D possibly corresponds to TRBD1 (5 bases). Trimming cost V 5 bases and J 5 bases, with 18 bases left between them. The CDR3 has 16 residues. Germline V CDR1 and CDR2: SNHLY, FYNNEI. The CDR3 nucleotides are TGTGCCAGCAGTCTAAATACAGGCCTCGGGACCGGGGAGCTGTTTTTT. This codes for CASSLNTGLGTGELFF.

This sequence joins TRBV5-1 and TRBJ2-3; 11 positions match TRBD2. The CDR3 has 15 residues. CDR1 and CDR2 from the germline V gene are SGHRS and YFSETQ. V trimming: 5 bases; J trimming: 3 bases; junction bases outside the gene matches: 5. The CDR3 here is CASRRLAGQTDTQYF. The CDR3 DNA follows: TGCGCCAGCAGACGACTAGCGGGGCAGACAGATACGCAGTATTTT.

Details on this clone: The junction shows a germline mismatch at one end, possibly a read error. V usage is TRBV19 and J usage is TRBJ2-4; D may be TRBD1 (5 bases). This CDR3 has 11 amino acids. Germline CDR1 and CDR2: LNHDA and SQIVND (reference sequence). The CDR3 protein is CASSGYQGPSF. CDR3 sequence (DNA): TGTGCCAGTAGTGGCTATCAGGGTCCAAGCTTC.

V and J are TRBV28 and TRBJ1-2, with D unresolved. This CDR3 spans 12 amino acids. Germline V CDR1 and CDR2: MDHEN, SYDVKM. The CDR3 loop is CASQRISYGYTF. In DNA, the CDR3 is TGTGCTAGCCAGAGGATTAGCTATGGCTACACCTTC.

The chain joins TRBV5-4 to TRBJ2-2; 9 bases align to TRBD1. From germline, CDR1 is SGHNT and CDR2 YYREEE (reference sequence). V shed 5 bases and J 6 bases; nucleotides not matched to a gene: 8. The CDR3 runs to 15 residues. Here the CDR3 DNA reads TGTGCCAGCAGGTTCGGGACAGGGTCTGCCGGGGAGCTGTTTTTT. This codes for CASRFGTGSAGELFF. The entire variable domain, with the rest obtained from reference TRBV5-4 and TRBJ2-2, is as follows: ETGVTQSPTHLIKTRGQQVTLRCSSQSGHNTVSWYQQALGQGPQFIFQYYREEENGRGNFPPRFSGLQFPNYSSELNVNALELDDSALYLCASRFGTGSAGELFFGEGSRLTVL.

This clone was recorded only once. The rearrangement uses TRBV9 and TRBJ2-7, with unresolved D. Germline V gives CDR1 SGDLS, CDR2 YYNGEE. Trimming took off 0 bases at V and 2 bases at J, with 15 bases between the two ends. There are 16 residues in the CDR3. The CDR3 protein is CASSVGGSGHAYEQYF. The CDR3 region has the DNA TGTGCCAGCAGCGTAGGAGGTTCGGGTCATGCCTACGAGCAGTACTTC.

The V gene is TRBV5-6, the J gene TRBJ2-2; 7 nucleotides line up with TRBD1. Germline CDR1 is SGHDT and CDR2 is YYEEEE. The CDR3 is made up of 17 amino acids. With 2 bases clipped from V and 10 bases from J, the junction kept 17 bases outside the gene matches. The CDR3 DNA reads as TGTGCCAGCAGCTTTTGGTCCGGGACAGATTTTCTTCCGGAGCTGTTTTTT. This gives the protein CASSFWSGTDFLPELFF.

The J gene is TRBJ2-1, the V gene TRBV5-1; TRBD2 agrees at 11 bases. Unmatched junction bases numbered 5, after V lost 0 bases and J lost 9 bases. The CDR3 spans 15 residues. Germline CDR1 reads SGHRS; CDR2 reads YFSETQ. The CDR3 reads CASSLGSGTSGEQFF. The CDR3 DNA reads TGCGCCAGCAGCTTGGGGTCCGGGACTAGCGGTGAGCAGTTCTTC.

The chain joins TRBV2 to TRBJ2-1, with a tentative D call TRBD2 (5 bases). The length of the CDR3 is 17 residues. CDR1 SNHLY and CDR2 FYNNEI come from the germline V gene. Trimming pared 3 bases from V and 0 bases from J, leaving 15 bases between. CDR3 DNA sequence: TGTGCCAGCAGTGAGTTTCCGGAGGTAAGCTCCTACAATGAGCAGTTCTTC. Its protein product is CASSEFPEVSSYNEQFF.

This clone came up a few times. This chain joins TRBV7-2 and TRBJ2-5, with a weak D call TRBD1 (6 bases). The CDR3 is made up of 13 amino acids. The germline V gene encodes CDR1 SGHTA and CDR2 FQGNSA. V lost 5 bases, J lost 5 bases, and 12 bases lay in between. Here the CDR3 reads CASSRNRDETQYF. The DNA of the CDR3 is TGTGCCAGCAGCCGCAACAGGGATGAGACCCAGTACTTC.